This TCR beta chain was captured by sequencing in a study of response to subunit inactivated influenza vaccine. Findings of the study overall: Few new T cells, the authors suggested, are recruited by each seasonal influenza vaccination.

MiXCR, applied by TCRdb to the RT-PCR reads, yields one record per CDR3 protein. The top ten clones hold roughly 11% of a sample with roughly 650,000 distinct CDR3 sequences, around 16% of them seen once. As concerns this clonotype: Its target is unknown.

With 5 bases clipped from V and 7 bases from J, the junction kept 7 bases outside the gene matches. The CDR3 is 15 residues long. Germline V gene lookup returns CDR1 DFQATT and CDR2 SNEGSKA (reference sequence). The V call is TRBV20-1, the J call TRBJ2-3; 15 bases line up with TRBD2. The sample in question was PBMCs from blood, obtained 11 to 12 days after vaccination. This receptor was identified in a man aged 45-65 years who received an inactivated influenza vaccine. The CDR3 loop reads CSAEGLAGGGNTQYF. As DNA, the CDR3 is TGCAGTGCTGAGGGACTAGCGGGGGGCGGAAATACGCAGTATTTT.